One and the same sample provided the 31 T cell receptor beta chains below, sequenced in a study of shared clonotypes between healthy human individuals. Profiling relied on immunoSEQ multiplex PCR, and the TCRdb table lists in-frame clones only, not all of them. This sample has over a million clones, with roughly 95% found just once. The specimen sequenced was naive CD4+ T cells sorted from blood. Subset denoted: CD45RA+ positively selected. The receptors were sampled from a man aged 25-45 years in good health.

The chain recombines TRBV15 with TRBJ1-4; D call uncertain. Germline V CDR1 and CDR2: LNHNV, YYDKDF (reference sequence). The CDR3 loop spans 12 amino acids. Between the trimmed V and J ends, which lost 1 base and 8 bases, there was a span of 5 bases. For the CDR3, the DNA is TGTGCCACCAGCAGAGTAAGCGAAAAACTGTTTTTT. This sequence encodes CATSRVSEKLFF.

The V call is TRBV7-9, the J call TRBJ1-4; D is unclear. The CDR3 runs to 12 residues. Trimming took off 1 base at V and 7 bases at J, with 4 bases between the two ends. Germline lookup yields CDR1 SEHNR and CDR2 FQNEAQ (reference sequence). The CDR3 here is CASSLDREKLFF. CDR3 DNA sequence: TGTGCCAGCAGCTTAGACCGTGAAAAACTGTTTTTT. The complete variable domain, with remaining parts taken from reference TRBV7-9 and TRBJ1-4, reads DTGVSQNPRHKITKRGQNVTFRCDPISEHNRLYWYRQTLGQGPEFLTYFQNEAQLEKSRLLSDRFSAERPKGSFSTLEIQRTEQGDSAMYLCASSLDREKLFFGSGTQLSVL.

The chain joins TRBV25-1 to TRBJ1-2, with D possibly being TRBD1 (6 bases). The V end lost 7 bases, the J end lost 4 bases, and 10 bases lay between the germline ends. Germline V gene data show CDR1 as MGHDK and CDR2 as SYGVNS. This CDR3 spans 12 amino acids. The CDR3 loop reads CASTKQGYGYTF. CDR3 DNA sequence: TGTGCCAGCACCAAACAGGGCTATGGCTACACCTTC.

This rearrangement joins TRBV5-1 to TRBJ2-3, with 10 bases identical to TRBD1. CDR1 and CDR2 (germline): SGHRS, YFSETQ. V gave up 0 bases and J gave up 4 bases; unmatched junction bases: 2. The CDR3 sequence is 15 residues long. The CDR3 nucleotides read TGCGCCAGCAGCTTGGCCGACAGGGGGCCAGATACGCAGTATTTT. Its protein is CASSLADRGPDTQYF.

This clone has only a few counts. This rearrangement joins TRBV30 to TRBJ1-1; unclear D gene. CDR1 is GTSNPN, CDR2 SVGIG, per germline (reference sequence). This CDR3 is 13 amino acids long. V lost 6 bases and J 5 bases, leaving 16 bases between the germline ends. CDR3 coding DNA: TGTGCCTGCCGCCCTCGTAGGGAAACTGAAGCTTTCTTT. It specifies CACRPRRETEAFF. Combining the CDR3 with reference TRBV30 and TRBJ1-1 gives the whole variable domain SQTIHQWPATLVQPVGSPLSLECTVEGTSNPNLYWYRQAAGRGLQLLFYSVGIGQISSEVPQNLSASRPQDRQFILSSKKLLLSDSGFYLCACRPRRETEAFFGQGTRLTVV.

The chain couples TRBV28 to TRBJ2-5; 8 bases align to TRBD1. The CDR3 length is 15 residues. Germline CDR1 and CDR2: MDHEN and SYDVKM. With V trimmed by 5 bases and J by 5 bases, 10 bases remained unmatched. CDR3 sequence reads: CASSPDRATGETQYF. The CDR3 DNA is TGTGCCAGCAGTCCGGACAGGGCCACAGGGGAGACCCAGTACTTC.

The genes are TRBV7-9 and TRBJ2-2, with TRBD2 matching 12 bases. Per the germline V gene, CDR1 is SEHNR and CDR2 is FQNEAQ (reference sequence). There are 16 residues in the CDR3. The J segment lost 1 base and the V segment lost 4 bases, leaving 1 base of the junction unmatched. The CDR3 region is CASSSGLAGNTGELFF. DNA for the CDR3: TGTGCCAGCAGCTCGGGACTAGCGGGGAACACCGGGGAGCTGTTTTTT. Variable domain in full (rest from reference TRBV7-9 and TRBJ2-2): DTGVSQNPRHKITKRGQNVTFRCDPISEHNRLYWYRQTLGQGPEFLTYFQNEAQLEKSRLLSDRFSAERPKGSFSTLEIQRTEQGDSAMYLCASSSGLAGNTGELFFGEGSRLTVL.

This rearrangement joins TRBV4-1 to TRBJ1-3; unclear D gene. CDR3 length: 16 amino acids. Germline V lookup: CDR1 MGHRA, CDR2 YSYEKL. The ends were cut back, 5 bases at V and 4 bases at J, with 18 bases in the middle. The CDR3 region has the DNA TGCGCCAGCAGCTACCCCGGGAGTAAAGAAGGAAACACCATATATTTT. This encodes CASSYPGSKEGNTIYF.

V is TRBV14 and J is TRBJ1-2, with 9 positions matching TRBD1. The V gene's germline CDR1 is SGHDN and CDR2 FVKESK. V was pared by 0 bases and J by 6 bases, with 2 bases of the junction left unmatched. The length of the CDR3 is 14 residues. The CDR3 nucleotides are TGTGCCAGCAGCCAAGAGACAGGGGGACATGGCTACACCTTC. It translates to CASSQETGGHGYTF.

J is TRBJ2-7 and V is TRBV6-1; TRBD1 matches 9 bases. The CDR3 extends over 14 amino acids. With 3 bases clipped from V and 3 bases from J, the junction kept 3 bases outside the gene matches. Germline assignment: CDR1 MNHNS and CDR2 SASEGT. CDR3 bases: TGTGCCAGCAGTGATGGGACAGGGCTCTACGAGCAGTACTTC. Translating it yields CASSDGTGLYEQYF.

As DNA, the CDR3 is TGTGCCAGCAGCTTAACCCAGGGTGGATTGAACACTGAAGCTTTCTTT. Encoded protein: CASSLTQGGLNTEAFF. This rearrangement joins TRBV7-3 to TRBJ1-1; weak D call: TRBD1 (5 bases). From germline, CDR1 is SGHTA and CDR2 FQGTGA. Trimming pared 0 bases from V and 0 bases from J, leaving 11 bases between. CDR3 length: 16 residues.

The J gene is TRBJ2-1, the V gene TRBV7-9; 12 nucleotides line up with TRBD1. The ends lost 5 bases at V and 5 bases at J; junction bases unmatched: 7. Per the germline V gene, CDR1 is SEHNR and CDR2 is FQNEAQ (reference sequence). The CDR3 is made up of 16 amino acids. DNA for the CDR3: TGTGCCAGCAGCCCAGGGACAGGGGGCTTGGACAATGAGCAGTTCTTC. Protein sequence: CASSPGTGGLDNEQFF.

V is TRBV5-6 and J is TRBJ2-2; possibly TRBD1 or TRBD2 for D (6 bases each). The V and J ends lost 4 bases and 8 bases respectively, with 21 bases between them. This CDR3 spans 16 amino acids. Germline-derived CDR1 and CDR2 are SGHDT and YYEEEE. The CDR3: CASSPRFEQGLGELFF. CDR3 nucleotide sequence: TGTGCCAGCAGCCCCCGATTTGAACAGGGACTGGGGGAGCTGTTTTTT.

The V and J genes are TRBV6-6 and TRBJ2-2, with D unresolved. The V end lost 4 bases, the J end lost 6 bases, and 3 bases lay between the germline ends. Germline CDR1 and CDR2: MNHNY and SVGAGI (reference sequence). The CDR3 has 11 amino acids. The CDR3 spells CASSFSGELFF. CDR3 bases: TGTGCCAGCAGTTTCTCCGGGGAGCTGTTTTTT.

This chain links TRBV19 with TRBJ2-3; a possible D gene is TRBD2 (5 bases). Germline V gives CDR1 LNHDA, CDR2 SQIVND (reference sequence). This CDR3 region has 14 residues. Trimming removed 7 bases from V and 1 base from J, with 12 bases in between. The CDR3 bases are TGTGCCAGTAAGGACTCCACGGGCACAGATACGCAGTATTTT. Protein product: CASKDSTGTDTQYF.

The V call is TRBV21-1, the J call TRBJ1-5; no DNA check was done on the table's D call, TRBD1. TRBV21-1 is designated a pseudogene. The CDR3 extends over 15 amino acids. DNA of the CDR3: TGTGCCAGCAGCATTGCCAGGGATAGCAATCAGCCCCAGCATTTT. It specifies CASSIARDSNQPQHF.

This clone was counted a single time. This rearrangement joins TRBV7-9 to TRBJ2-3; 9 nucleotides line up with TRBD1. CDR3 length: 15 amino acids. V dropped 4 bases and J dropped 7; count of bases not matched to a gene: 9. The germline V gene has CDR1 SEHNR and CDR2 FQNEAQ (reference sequence). DNA for the CDR3: TGTGCCAGCAGCTCTCCGGGGACAGGGTTCAATACGCAGTATTTT. Its translation: CASSSPGTGFNTQYF.

A note on this clone: Other DNA sequences in this sample translate to the same CDR3. V is TRBV20-1 and J is TRBJ2-5, with D hard to call. V lost 6 bases and J 5 bases, leaving 10 bases between the germline ends. Germline CDR1 is DFQATT and CDR2 is SNEGSKA (reference sequence). The CDR3 spans 11 residues. The CDR3 loop is CSALALETQYF. CDR3 coding DNA: TGCAGTGCCTTGGCCCTGGAGACCCAGTACTTC.

The gene calls are TRBV4-3 and TRBJ2-1, with 7 nucleotides matching TRBD1. The V segment lost 5 bases and the J segment 3 bases; nucleotides outside the gene matches: 19. CDR3 length: 19 residues. Germline-derived CDR1 and CDR2 are LGHNA and YSLEER. CDR3 nucleotide sequence: TGCGCCAGCAGCGCATCCGGCCCGTCACAGGGGTTACTCTACAATGAGCAGTTCTTC. Protein: CASSASGPSQGLLYNEQFF.

The J gene is TRBJ2-7, the V gene TRBV5-4, with 8 bases identical to TRBD2. Germline loops: CDR1 SGHNT, CDR2 YYREEE (reference sequence). V was clipped by 4 bases and J by 5 bases; unmatched bases: 8. The length of the CDR3 is 14 residues. Written as DNA, the CDR3 is TGTGCCAGCAGCCCTAGCGGGCTGGCCCACGAGCAGTACTTC. Its translation is CASSPSGLAHEQYF.

This chain uses TRBV2 with TRBJ2-3, with TRBD2 identical over 7 bases. Germline V gene lookup returns CDR1 SNHLY and CDR2 FYNNEI. This CDR3 comprises 14 residues. Trimming cost V 7 bases and J 0 bases; bases outside gene matches: 4. The CDR3 loop is CASMGEGSTDTQYF. The CDR3, as DNA: TGTGCCAGCATGGGGGAGGGGAGCACAGATACGCAGTATTTT. Variable domain in full (rest from reference TRBV2 and TRBJ2-3): EPEVTQTPSHQVTQMGQEVILRCVPISNHLYFYWYRQILGQKVEFLVSFYNNEISEKSEIFDDQFSVERPDGSNFTLKIRSTKLEDSAMYFCASMGEGSTDTQYFGPGTRLTVL.

The chain links TRBV18 to TRBJ2-1; TRBD2 matches at 7 bases. Germline V CDR1 and CDR2: KGHSH, LQKENI. The junction had 10 bases not matched to a gene; V was cut back by 3 bases and J by 5 bases. The CDR3 covers 16 residues. The CDR3 here is CASSPLAGATNNEQFF. CDR3 nucleotide sequence: TGTGCCAGCTCACCCTTGGCGGGAGCGACCAACAATGAGCAGTTCTTC.

This clone appeared a single time. This chain uses TRBV6-6 with TRBJ2-5; 11 nucleotides line up with TRBD1. V dropped 0 bases and J dropped 4; count of bases not matched to a gene: 4. The CDR3 covers 16 residues. The V gene's germline CDR1 is MNHNY and CDR2 SVGAGI (reference sequence). Here the CDR3 reads CASSYSIGTGGETQYF. In DNA, the CDR3 is TGTGCCAGCAGTTACTCGATTGGGACAGGGGGAGAGACCCAGTACTTC.

V is TRBV19 and J is TRBJ2-7; D unresolved. Trimming removed 7 bases from V and 0 bases from J, with 13 bases in between. Germline V gene lookup returns CDR1 LNHDA and CDR2 SQIVND (reference sequence). The CDR3 runs to 14 residues. The CDR3 bases are TGTGCCAGTAAACTCAGACTCAGCTCCTACGAGCAGTACTTC. Translated, it gives CASKLRLSSYEQYF.

V and J are TRBV4-3 and TRBJ2-2, with D possibly TRBD2 on 6 matching bases. V dropped 4 bases and J dropped 4 bases, with 13 bases sitting between them. The length of the CDR3 is 15 residues. Germline V gives CDR1 LGHNA, CDR2 YSLEER. CDR3 coding DNA: TGCGCCAGCAGCCGCCGTTTGGGGGGCACCGGGGAGCTGTTTTTT. Translation: CASSRRLGGTGELFF.

The V call is TRBV10-3, the J call TRBJ2-3, with a tentative D call TRBD2 (5 bases). The CDR3 is 14 residues long. The germline V and J ends were trimmed by 7 bases and 5 bases, with 16 bases remaining between them. Germline values: CDR1 ENHRY, CDR2 SYGVKD. CDR3: CAITLDSNQDTQYF. The CDR3 nucleotides read TGTGCCATCACCCTGGACTCTAACCAAGATACGCAGTATTTT.

The chain combines TRBV6-1 with TRBJ2-2; possibly TRBD2 for D (7 bases). CDR3 size: 19 residues. In germline, CDR1 is MNHNS, CDR2 SASEGT. V dropped 2 bases and J dropped 0 bases, with 19 bases sitting between them. The DNA of the CDR3 is TGTGCCAGCAGTGAAAAGTGGGGGGGCGGATCAGCGAACACCGGGGAGCTGTTTTTT. Residues: CASSEKWGGGSANTGELFF.

The chain employs TRBV2 and TRBJ2-1; tentative D call: TRBD2 (6 bases). V gave up 6 bases and J gave up 8 bases, with 14 bases separating them. The CDR3 has 13 residues. Per germline, CDR1 SNHLY and CDR2 FYNNEI. The CDR3 reads CASRSGARDEQFF. CDR3 nucleotide sequence: TGTGCCAGCAGATCGGGAGCCAGGGATGAGCAGTTCTTC.

The rearrangement uses TRBV2 and TRBJ2-7; TRBD2 is a possible D gene (5 bases). This CDR3 is 14 amino acids long. Germline assignment: CDR1 SNHLY and CDR2 FYNNEI. The V end lost 1 base, the J end lost 1 base, and 8 bases lay between the germline ends. The CDR3 DNA is TGTGCCAGCAGTGAAGGGACTCCTTCCTACGAGCAGTACTTC. Translated: CASSEGTPSYEQYF.

This chain joins TRBV10-3 and TRBJ2-1; D tentatively reads TRBD1 or TRBD2 (5 bases each). This CDR3 comprises 15 residues. The V gene's germline CDR1 is ENHRY and CDR2 SYGVKD. V dropped 4 bases and J dropped 0 bases, with 10 bases sitting between them. The CDR3 bases are TGTGCCATCAGTGTCGGGGCGAGCTCCTACAATGAGCAGTTCTTC. Translated, it gives CAISVGASSYNEQFF.

The rearrangement links TRBV28 to TRBJ2-4; 8 bases match TRBD2. CDR1 and CDR2 from the germline V gene are MDHEN and SYDVKM. CDR3 length: 15 amino acids. J was trimmed by 4 bases and V by 6 bases; bases with no gene match: 8. CDR3 nucleotide sequence: TGTGCCAGCAGCTTCTATACTAGCGGAAAAAACATTCAGTACTTC. Its translation: CASSFYTSGKNIQYF.